This passage covers 25 T cell receptor beta chains from one sample sequenced in a study of control samples from healthy donors and cancer patients. Produced via immunoSEQ multiplex PCR; TCRdb's table is partial and in-frame only. The table for this sample gives about 190,000 clones. The sample consisted of blood. The receptors were sampled from a woman aged 30 to 39 in good health.

This sequence joins TRBV7-9 and TRBJ2-7; 10 bases agree with TRBD2. V shed 3 bases and J 1 base; nucleotides not matched to a gene: 6. The germline V gene has CDR1 SEHNR and CDR2 FQNEAQ (reference sequence). This CDR3 region has 16 residues. CDR3 protein: CASSFSSGGESYEQYF. The CDR3 nucleotides read TGTGCCAGCAGCTTCTCGAGCGGGGGGGAGTCCTACGAGCAGTACTTC.

The chain combines TRBV7-8 with TRBJ1-3; D possibly corresponds to TRBD1 (5 bases). The length of the CDR3 is 14 residues. V was cut by 3 bases and J by 2 bases, with 8 bases left in between. CDR1 is SGHVS, CDR2 FQNEAQ, per germline. The CDR3 region is CASSLPGAGNTIYF. DNA of the CDR3: TGTGCCAGCAGCTTGCCGGGGGCTGGAAACACCATATATTTT.

V is TRBV28 and J is TRBJ1-5; possible D gene TRBD1, 5 bases. The CDR3 has 14 residues. V lost 5 bases to trimming and J lost 6 bases, with 14 bases between them. Germline CDR1 is MDHEN and CDR2 is SYDVKM. The CDR3 DNA sequence: TGTGCCAGCAGTATTCAGGGCTCGGGTCAGCCCCAGCATTTT. Its protein product is CASSIQGSGQPQHF. Full variable domain (rest looked up from reference TRBV28 and TRBJ1-5): DVKVTQSSRYLVKRTGEKVFLECVQDMDHENMFWYRQDPGLGLRLIYFSYDVKMKEKGDIPEGYSVSREKKERFSLILESASTNQTSMYLCASSIQGSGQPQHFGDGTRLSIL.

The genes are TRBV5-1 and TRBJ1-1, with 8 nucleotides matching TRBD1. After removal of 3 bases from V and 8 bases from J, the junction contained 6 bases not matched to a gene. The germline CDR1 and CDR2 sequences are SGHRS and YFSETQ. The CDR3 is 13 amino acids. As DNA, the CDR3 is TGCGCCAGCAGCTCAGGACAGGGAATGGAAGCTTTCTTT. It specifies CASSSGQGMEAFF. Full variable domain (rest looked up from reference TRBV5-1 and TRBJ1-1): KAGVTQTPRYLIKTRGQQVTLSCSPISGHRSVSWYQQTPGQGLQFLFEYFSETQRNKGNFPGRFSGRQFSNSRSEMNVSTLELGDSALYLCASSSGQGMEAFFGQGTRLTVV.

J is TRBJ1-1 and V is TRBV6-5; 7 bases match TRBD1. The CDR3 is made up of 13 amino acids. Germline CDR1 is MNHEY and CDR2 is SVGAGI. J was trimmed by 3 bases and V by 5 bases; bases with no gene match: 3. DNA of the CDR3: TGTGCCAGCAGTCCGGGACAGTACACTGAAGCTTTCTTT. It yields the protein CASSPGQYTEAFF.

The rearrangement joins TRBV10-1 to TRBJ1-2; the D is unclear. Trimming stripped 6 bases from V and 2 bases from J, with 16 bases between. This CDR3 region has 15 residues. Per the germline V gene, CDR1 is WNHNN and CDR2 is SYGVQD (reference sequence). CDR3 nucleotides: TGCGCCAGCAGACCTGGACGGAGCCACAACTATGGCTACACCTTC. This encodes CASRPGRSHNYGYTF.

The CDR3 protein is CASSDTSTGELFF. The CDR3 DNA is TGTGCCAGCAGTGATACTAGCACCGGGGAGCTGTTTTTT. This rearrangement joins TRBV6-4 to TRBJ2-2, with a possible D match to TRBD2 (5 bases). The V gene lost 3 bases and the J gene lost 4 bases, with 6 bases spanning the gap. Germline values: CDR1 MRHNA, CDR2 SNTAGT. This CDR3 contains 13 residues.

The chain couples TRBV5-6 to TRBJ2-7, with a possible D match to TRBD2 (6 bases). The CDR3 extends over 13 amino acids. Germline lookup yields CDR1 SGHDT and CDR2 YYEEEE. Trimming left V 2 bases short and J 6 bases short, with 12 bases between. The CDR3 DNA follows: TGTGCCAGCAGCTTTGGCAGGGAGGCCGAGCAGTACTTC. Residues: CASSFGREAEQYF.

V gene TRBV11-2 combines with J gene TRBJ1-2; no reliable D call. Germline assignment: CDR1 SGHAT and CDR2 FQNNGV. The CDR3 loop spans 14 amino acids. Deletions cut 3 bases from V and 2 bases from J, with 10 bases between. CDR3 sequence: CASSFLESNYGYTF. CDR3 in DNA: TGTGCCAGCAGCTTCCTGGAATCCAACTATGGCTACACCTTC.

The chain recombines TRBV5-1 with TRBJ2-6, with TRBD2 matching 8 bases. J lost 4 bases, V lost 0 bases, and 6 bases had no gene match. The germline CDR1 and CDR2 sequences are SGHRS and YFSETQ. The CDR3 is made up of 17 amino acids. The CDR3, as DNA: TGCGCCAGCAGCTTGGGAAGACTAGCGCAAGGGGCCAACGTCCTGACTTTC. Translating gives CASSLGRLAQGANVLTF. The complete variable domain, with remaining parts taken from reference TRBV5-1 and TRBJ2-6, reads KAGVTQTPRYLIKTRGQQVTLSCSPISGHRSVSWYQQTPGQGLQFLFEYFSETQRNKGNFPGRFSGRQFSNSRSEMNVSTLELGDSALYLCASSLGRLAQGANVLTFGAGSRLTVL.

The chain links TRBV5-6 to TRBJ1-5; TRBD1 is a possible D gene (5 bases). V gave up 0 bases and J gave up 2 bases, with 9 bases separating them. The V gene's germline CDR1 is SGHDT and CDR2 YYEEEE. This CDR3 is built from 15 residues. This CDR3 is CASSLGQLRNQPQHF. CDR3 sequence (DNA): TGTGCCAGCAGCTTGGGACAGTTGCGCAATCAGCCCCAGCATTTT.

The V gene is TRBV4-3, the J gene TRBJ1-2, with TRBD1 matching 9 bases. Germline V gives CDR1 LGHNA, CDR2 YSLEER. This CDR3 has 17 amino acids. J was trimmed by 4 bases and V by 3 bases; bases with no gene match: 12. The CDR3 protein is CASSQTPGTGRGYGYTF. The CDR3 nucleotides are TGCGCCAGCAGCCAGACCCCGGGGACAGGGAGAGGCTATGGCTACACCTTC.

The DNA of the CDR3 is TGCGCCAGCAGCCAAGTGATAGACCGACTCCCCAATGAGCAGTTCTTC. This codes for CASSQVIDRLPNEQFF. V gene TRBV4-3 combines with J gene TRBJ2-1; D remains unclear. Trimming removed 1 base at V and 6 bases at J, with 16 bases between. Per the germline V gene, CDR1 is LGHNA and CDR2 is YSLEER. The CDR3 is 16 amino acids.

J is TRBJ1-4 and V is TRBV6-5; D is perhaps TRBD1 (5 bases). Germline V CDR1 and CDR2: MNHEY, SVGAGI. The CDR3 is 13 amino acids. The V end lost 8 bases, the J end lost 7 bases, and 14 bases lay between the germline ends. DNA for the CDR3: TGTGCCAGCCTGGGACGGTTACTTGAAAAACTGTTTTTT. It yields the protein CASLGRLLEKLFF.

The chain combines TRBV6-5 with TRBJ1-3; possibly TRBD1 for D (6 bases). Germline values: CDR1 MNHEY, CDR2 SVGAGI. Trimming removed 4 bases from V and 4 bases from J, with 14 bases in between. The CDR3 runs 15 residues. CDR3 amino acids: CASSFQGTKGNTIYF. The CDR3 coding sequence is TGTGCCAGCAGTTTTCAGGGGACGAAGGGAAACACCATATATTTT.

This sequence joins TRBV10-3 and TRBJ2-3; 7 bases agree with TRBD2. V shed 9 bases and J 2 bases; nucleotides not matched to a gene: 11. Germline CDR1 reads ENHRY; CDR2 reads SYGVKD. CDR3 length: 15 amino acids. The CDR3 sequence: CAIAPGSGDTDTQYF. CDR3 DNA: TGTGCCATAGCTCCGGGCAGCGGGGACACAGATACGCAGTATTTT.

This chain links TRBV5-1 with TRBJ1-2; possible D gene TRBD1, 5 bases. The CDR3 has 15 residues. The V gene's germline CDR1 is SGHRS and CDR2 YFSETQ. Trimming left V 1 base short and J 2 bases short, with 12 bases between. The CDR3 coding sequence is TGCGCCAGCAGCTTGCGAAGGGGTCACAACTATGGCTACACCTTC. Its translation: CASSLRRGHNYGYTF.

The chain links TRBV18 to TRBJ2-7, with 10 positions matching TRBD1. The CDR3 runs to 13 residues. The J segment lost 6 bases and the V segment lost 7 bases, leaving 6 bases of the junction unmatched. Germline V gene lookup returns CDR1 KGHSH and CDR2 LQKENI. CDR3 bases: TGTGCCAGCTACTCGACAGGGGGCGGCGAGCAGTACTTC. Translated: CASYSTGGGEQYF.

The chain carries TRBV28 and TRBJ1-5, with 9 bases that match TRBD1. Trimming cost V 5 bases and J 6 bases; bases outside gene matches: 8. This CDR3 spans 15 amino acids. CDR1 is MDHEN and CDR2 is SYDVKM in the germline V gene. The CDR3 spells CASSAGTGRRQPQHF. DNA for the CDR3: TGTGCCAGCAGTGCCGGGACAGGGAGGCGTCAGCCCCAGCATTTT.

The chain is built from TRBV5-8 and TRBJ1-5; no reliable D call. V lost 6 bases, J lost 5 bases, and 15 bases lay in between. The CDR3 is 14 amino acids. CDR1 is SGHTS and CDR2 is YDEGEE in the germline V gene. The CDR3, as DNA: TGTGCCAGCACCTTAAGCCCCCACGATCAGCCCCAGCATTTT. Protein sequence: CASTLSPHDQPQHF.

This chain joins TRBV11-3 and TRBJ1-6, with D hard to call. This CDR3 has 14 amino acids. In germline, CDR1 is SGHNT, CDR2 YENEEA. Trimming removed 0 bases at V and 5 bases at J, with 5 bases between. The CDR3 here is CASSLDGNNSPLHF. The CDR3 DNA is TGTGCCAGCAGCTTAGACGGCAATAATTCACCCCTCCACTTT.

The chain employs TRBV5-4 and TRBJ2-1; perhaps TRBD1 as D (6 bases). CDR1 SGHNT and CDR2 YYREEE come from the germline V gene (reference sequence). V lost 1 base to trimming and J lost 7 bases, with 12 bases between them. The CDR3 is made up of 14 amino acids. This chain's CDR3 is CASSLSQGKNEQFF. The CDR3 DNA reads as TGTGCCAGCAGCTTGTCCCAGGGGAAGAATGAGCAGTTCTTC.

CDR3 region: CASSPPGTYYGYTF. CDR3 nucleotides: TGTGCCAGCAGTCCCCCCGGGACCTACTATGGCTACACCTTC. This chain joins TRBV27 and TRBJ1-2; D is perhaps TRBD1 (5 bases). Trimming cost V 5 bases and J 3 bases, with 13 bases left between them. The germline gives CDR1 MNHEY, CDR2 SMNVEV (reference sequence). The CDR3 covers 14 residues.

This chain joins TRBV10-1 and TRBJ2-3, with D unclear. The germline V and J ends were trimmed by 6 bases and 1 base, with 8 bases remaining between them. Germline V gives CDR1 WNHNN, CDR2 SYGVQD (reference sequence). There are 13 residues in the CDR3. CDR3 loop: CASRGDGTDTQYF. CDR3 DNA sequence: TGCGCCAGCAGGGGTGACGGCACAGATACGCAGTATTTT.

The chain joins TRBV18 to TRBJ1-2, with D possibly TRBD1 on 6 matching bases. Germline assignment: CDR1 KGHSH and CDR2 LQKENI. This CDR3 is built from 11 residues. Trimming shortened V by 4 bases and J by 8 bases, and 8 bases separated the two germline ends. CDR3 residues: CASSRRGGYTF. In nucleotides, the CDR3 is TGTGCCAGCTCACGGAGGGGGGGCTACACCTTC.